The rows below give T cell receptor beta chains drawn from one sample of a study of T cells expressing NK-cell markers. From its re-call of the 5' RACE reads, TCRdb lists each CDR3 protein once, without DNA. This listing includes around 260,000 distinct CDR3 sequences. The specimen was blood T cells: a sorted CD56 or NKG2C T cell subset, CD4+ or CD8+ T cells, or bulk PBMC T cells (not recorded which). Receptor source: a woman between 18 and 69 years old in good health. The CDR3 runs from the conserved cysteine through the conserved F or W.

J | V | CDR3
TRBJ2-7 | TRBV19 | CASSISSGGVYEQYF
TRBJ2-1 | TRBV11-1 | CASSLYFGQGKLSSYNEQFF
TRBJ2-7 | TRBV7-2 | CASSSRYEQYF
TRBJ2-5 | TRBV20-1 | CSAMGVGGTQYF
TRBJ2-3 | TRBV20-1 | CSARDRVRGSDTQYF
TRBJ2-1 | TRBV11-2 | CASSLEGRTSGVYNEQFF
TRBJ1-6 | TRBV6-4 | CASRVDRGSSPLHF
TRBJ1-2 | TRBV2 | CASRGDDYGYTF
TRBJ1-2 | TRBV5-5 | CASSLLDTGGYGYTF
TRBJ2-3 | TRBV7-2 | CASSLFSILDTQYF
TRBJ2-7 | TRBV29-1 | CSVGQTPSYEQYF
TRBJ2-2 | TRBV5-4 | CASSTWRGGAGELFF
TRBJ2-1 | TRBV29-1 | CSVQTSGSRGEQFF
TRBJ2-2 | TRBV20-1 | CSADRDTGELFF
TRBJ1-5 | TRBV15 | CATSRGGQGNDNQPQHF
TRBJ2-5 | TRBV14 | CASSPSRPAKYF
TRBJ2-1 | TRBV3-1 | CASSQSGQAPYNEQFF
TRBJ1-2 | TRBV6-5 | CASSYFRRDRVTGGYTF
TRBJ2-5 | TRBV20-1 | CSARIVGTLETQYF
TRBJ2-1 | TRBV9 | CASSPGTALNEQFF
TRBJ2-7 | TRBV7-2 | CASSLGNYYEQYF
TRBJ1-6 | TRBV11-2 | CASSRPLDNSPLHF
TRBJ2-1 | TRBV29-1 | CSVPGQGKGNEQFF
TRBJ2-3 | TRBV20-1 | CSAGQRPSTDTQYF
TRBJ1-2 | TRBV15 | CATSRGDPLTSTYGYTF
TRBJ1-4 | TRBV6-1 | CASSPRTQVSFEKLFF